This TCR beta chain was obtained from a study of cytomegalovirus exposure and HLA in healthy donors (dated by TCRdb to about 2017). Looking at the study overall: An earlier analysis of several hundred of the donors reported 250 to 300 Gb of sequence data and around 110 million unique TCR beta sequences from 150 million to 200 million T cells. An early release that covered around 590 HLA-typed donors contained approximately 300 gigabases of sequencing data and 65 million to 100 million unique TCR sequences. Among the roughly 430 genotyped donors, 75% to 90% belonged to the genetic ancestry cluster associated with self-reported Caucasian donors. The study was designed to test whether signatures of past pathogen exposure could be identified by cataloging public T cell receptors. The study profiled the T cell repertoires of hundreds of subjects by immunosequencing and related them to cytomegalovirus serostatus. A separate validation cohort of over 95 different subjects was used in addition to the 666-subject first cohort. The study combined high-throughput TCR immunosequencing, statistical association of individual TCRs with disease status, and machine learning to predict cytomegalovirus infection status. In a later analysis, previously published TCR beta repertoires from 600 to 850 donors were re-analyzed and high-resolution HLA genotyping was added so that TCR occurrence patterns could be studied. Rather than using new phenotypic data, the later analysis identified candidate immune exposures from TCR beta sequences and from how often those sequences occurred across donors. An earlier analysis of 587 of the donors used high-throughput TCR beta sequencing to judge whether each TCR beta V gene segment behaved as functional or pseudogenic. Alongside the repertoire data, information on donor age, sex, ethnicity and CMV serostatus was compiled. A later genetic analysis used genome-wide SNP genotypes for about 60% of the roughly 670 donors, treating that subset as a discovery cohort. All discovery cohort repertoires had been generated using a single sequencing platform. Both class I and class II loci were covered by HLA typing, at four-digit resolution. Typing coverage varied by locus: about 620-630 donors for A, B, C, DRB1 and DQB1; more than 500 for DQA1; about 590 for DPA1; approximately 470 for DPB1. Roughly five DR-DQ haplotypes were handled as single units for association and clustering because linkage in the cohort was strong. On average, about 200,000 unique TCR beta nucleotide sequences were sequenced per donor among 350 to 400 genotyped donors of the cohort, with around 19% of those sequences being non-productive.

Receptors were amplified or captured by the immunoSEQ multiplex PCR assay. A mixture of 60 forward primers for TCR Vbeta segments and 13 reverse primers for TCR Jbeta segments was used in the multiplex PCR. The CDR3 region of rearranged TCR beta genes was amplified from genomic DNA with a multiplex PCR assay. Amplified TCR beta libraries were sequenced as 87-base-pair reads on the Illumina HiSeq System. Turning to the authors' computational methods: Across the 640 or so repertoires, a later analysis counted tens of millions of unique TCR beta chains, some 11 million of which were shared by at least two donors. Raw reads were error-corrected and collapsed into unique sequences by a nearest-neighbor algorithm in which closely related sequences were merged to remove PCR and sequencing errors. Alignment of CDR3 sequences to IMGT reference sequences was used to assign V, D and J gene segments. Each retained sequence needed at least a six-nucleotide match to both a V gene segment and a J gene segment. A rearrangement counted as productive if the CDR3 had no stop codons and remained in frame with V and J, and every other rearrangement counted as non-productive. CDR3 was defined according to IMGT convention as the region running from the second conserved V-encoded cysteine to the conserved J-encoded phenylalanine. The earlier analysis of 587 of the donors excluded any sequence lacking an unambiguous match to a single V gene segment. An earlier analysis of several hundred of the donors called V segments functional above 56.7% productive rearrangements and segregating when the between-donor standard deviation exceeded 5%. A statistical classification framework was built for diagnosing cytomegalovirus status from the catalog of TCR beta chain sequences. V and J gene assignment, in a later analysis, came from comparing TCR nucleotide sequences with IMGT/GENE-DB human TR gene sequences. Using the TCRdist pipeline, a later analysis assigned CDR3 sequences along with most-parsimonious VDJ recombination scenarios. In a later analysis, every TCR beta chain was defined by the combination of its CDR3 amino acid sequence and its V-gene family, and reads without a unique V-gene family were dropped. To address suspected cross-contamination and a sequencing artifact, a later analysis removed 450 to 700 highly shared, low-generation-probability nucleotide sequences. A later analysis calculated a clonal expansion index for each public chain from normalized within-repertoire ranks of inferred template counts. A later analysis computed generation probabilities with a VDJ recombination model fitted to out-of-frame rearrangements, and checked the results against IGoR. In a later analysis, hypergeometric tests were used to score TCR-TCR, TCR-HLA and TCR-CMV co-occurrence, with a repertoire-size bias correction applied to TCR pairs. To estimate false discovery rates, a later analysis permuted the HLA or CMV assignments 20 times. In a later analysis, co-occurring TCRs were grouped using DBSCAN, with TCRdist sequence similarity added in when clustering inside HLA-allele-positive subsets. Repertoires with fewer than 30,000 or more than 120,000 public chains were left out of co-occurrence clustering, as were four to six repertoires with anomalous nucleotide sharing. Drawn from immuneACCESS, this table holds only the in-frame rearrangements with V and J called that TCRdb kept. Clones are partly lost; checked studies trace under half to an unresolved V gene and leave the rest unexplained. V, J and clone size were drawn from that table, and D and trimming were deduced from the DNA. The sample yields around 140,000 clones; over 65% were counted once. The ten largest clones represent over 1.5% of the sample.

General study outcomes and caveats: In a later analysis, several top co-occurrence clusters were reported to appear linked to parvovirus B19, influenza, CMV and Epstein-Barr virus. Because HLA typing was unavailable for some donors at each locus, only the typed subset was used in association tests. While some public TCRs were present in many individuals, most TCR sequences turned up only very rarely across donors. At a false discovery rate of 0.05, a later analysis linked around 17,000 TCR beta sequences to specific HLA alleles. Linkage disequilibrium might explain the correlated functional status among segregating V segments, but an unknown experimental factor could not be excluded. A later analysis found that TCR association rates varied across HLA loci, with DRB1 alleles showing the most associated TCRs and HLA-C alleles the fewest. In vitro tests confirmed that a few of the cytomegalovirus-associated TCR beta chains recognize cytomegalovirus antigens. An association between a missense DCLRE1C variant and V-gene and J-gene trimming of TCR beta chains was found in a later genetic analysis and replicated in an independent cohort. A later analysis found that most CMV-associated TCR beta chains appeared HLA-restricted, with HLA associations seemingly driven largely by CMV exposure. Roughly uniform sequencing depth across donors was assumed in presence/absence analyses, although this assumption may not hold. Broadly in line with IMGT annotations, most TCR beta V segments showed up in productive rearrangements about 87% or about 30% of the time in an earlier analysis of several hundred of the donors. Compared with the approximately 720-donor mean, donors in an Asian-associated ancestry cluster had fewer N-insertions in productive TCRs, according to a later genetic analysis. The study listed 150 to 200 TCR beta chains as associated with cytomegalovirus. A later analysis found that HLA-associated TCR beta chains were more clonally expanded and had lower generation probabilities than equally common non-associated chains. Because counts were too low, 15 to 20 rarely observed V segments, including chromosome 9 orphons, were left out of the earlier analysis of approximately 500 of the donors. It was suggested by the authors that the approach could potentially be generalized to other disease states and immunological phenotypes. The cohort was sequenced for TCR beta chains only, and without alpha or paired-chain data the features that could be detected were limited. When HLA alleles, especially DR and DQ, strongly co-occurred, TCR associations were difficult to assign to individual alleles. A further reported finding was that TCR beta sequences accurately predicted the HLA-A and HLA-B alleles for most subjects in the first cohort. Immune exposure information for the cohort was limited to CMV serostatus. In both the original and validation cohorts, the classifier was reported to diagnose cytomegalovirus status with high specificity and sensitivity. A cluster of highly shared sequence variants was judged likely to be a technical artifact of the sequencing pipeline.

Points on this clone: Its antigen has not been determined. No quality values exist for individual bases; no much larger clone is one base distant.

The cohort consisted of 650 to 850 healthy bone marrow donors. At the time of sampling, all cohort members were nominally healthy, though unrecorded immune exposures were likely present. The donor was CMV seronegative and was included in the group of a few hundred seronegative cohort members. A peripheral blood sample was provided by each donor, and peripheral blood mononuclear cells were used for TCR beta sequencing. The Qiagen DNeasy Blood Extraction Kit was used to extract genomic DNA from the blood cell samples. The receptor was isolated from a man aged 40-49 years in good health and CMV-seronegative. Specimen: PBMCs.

The CDR3 protein is CASRPFDRGGNQPQHF. In nucleotide form, the sequence is TGTGCCAGTAGGCCTTTCGACCGGGGAGGCAATCAGCCCCAGCATTTT. The chain employs TRBV19 and TRBJ1-5, with the D segment identity uncertain. From the cysteine up to the phenylalanine, the CDR3 has a length of 16 residues. Of the read, only the CDR3 DNA is kept; its 48 bases are in frame from base 1. V and J are truncated by 6 bases and 2 bases respectively, leaving an intervening sequence of 17 bases. The germline V gene (reference sequence) gives CDR1 as LNHDA and CDR2 as SQIVND. Beyond the CDR3, the reference TRBV19 and TRBJ1-5 genes provide the residues; the full variable domain reads: DGGITQSPKYLFRKEGQNVTLSCEQNLNHDAMYWYRQDPGQGLRLIYYSQIVNDFQKGDIAEGYSVSREKKESFPLTVTSAQKNPTAFYLCASRPFDRGGNQPQHFGDGTRLSIL.